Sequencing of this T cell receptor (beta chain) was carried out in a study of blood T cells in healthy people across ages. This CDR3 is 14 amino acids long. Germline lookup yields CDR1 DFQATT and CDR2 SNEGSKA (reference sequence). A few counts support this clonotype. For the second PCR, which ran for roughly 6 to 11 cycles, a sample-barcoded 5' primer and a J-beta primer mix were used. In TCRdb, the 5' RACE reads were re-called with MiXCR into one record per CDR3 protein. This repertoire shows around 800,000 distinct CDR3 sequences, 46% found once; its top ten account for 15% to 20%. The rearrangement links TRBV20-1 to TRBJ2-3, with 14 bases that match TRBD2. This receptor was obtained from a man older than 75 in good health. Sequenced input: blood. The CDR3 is CSHGLAGGSDTQYF. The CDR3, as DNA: TGCAGCCACGGACTAGCGGGAGGTTCAGATACGCAGTATTTT.